This T cell receptor beta chain is drawn from a study of response to subunit inactivated influenza vaccine. This clonotype has a handful of counts. Its specificity is unknown. General study points: T cells newly recruited by each seasonal influenza vaccination are few, the authors suggested.

The CDR3 has 16 amino acids. CDR1 and CDR2 from the germline V gene are DFQATT and SNEGSKA (reference sequence). V trimming: 5 bases; J trimming: 3 bases; junction bases outside the gene matches: 4. TCRdb re-called the RT-PCR reads through MiXCR, storing one row per CDR3 protein. The sample has about 480,000 distinct CDR3 sequences; approximately 13% are singletons. This chain connects TRBV20-1 to TRBJ2-6; 13 bases line up with TRBD2. The source of this sequence is a man aged 45 to 65 who received an inactivated influenza vaccine. This material consisted of PBMCs from blood, taken 40 to 50 days after vaccination. The CDR3 coding sequence is TGCAGTGCTTCCGGGACTAGCGGGATTGGGGCCAACGTCCTGACTTTC. Encoded protein: CSASGTSGIGANVLTF.